This paragraph covers one TCR beta chain sequence. This clone was counted only a few times. Its target antigen remains unknown. No per-base quality is available; no much larger clone lies one base away. Whole blood was collected in K2EDTA tubes by collaborating institutions according to the institutions' own protocols. Collaborator samples were shipped for TCRbeta analysis as frozen whole blood, isolated PBMCs, or DNA extracted from either sample type. This record belongs to a study of blood T cell repertoires in COVID-19 (dated by TCRdb to about 2020). As for the study more broadly: Samples covering the acute and convalescent phases of COVID-19 were provided by collaborators in the United States, Italy and Spain. The prospective study material was composed of cDNA or gDNA derived from T cells, B-cell-depleted T cells, or PBMCs. Deeply sampled blood TCRbeta repertoires from subjects exposed to, actively infected with, or recovered from COVID-19 were included in the dataset. A freely available public database, intended as a resource for researchers studying the immune response to SARS-CoV-2, is where the repertoires were released. Samples came from the ongoing ImmuneRACE study (first 160 participants) plus 1,254 subjects from 6 global collaborators. Sample metadata almost always included a de-identified subject ID, COVID-19 status, age in years and sex. Where available, HLA class I and class II types were taken from metadata supplied by the sample provider and were not determined by assay-based typing. Study-level results and caveats: The amount of clinical and demographic metadata varied by source and participant and was provided uncurated.

TCRbeta CDR3 regions were amplified from genomic DNA by means of the immunoSEQ Assay, a bias-controlled multiplex PCR. In the source study's methods: Within the assay, amplification of reference gene primers was used to estimate how many nucleated cells each sample contained. To quantify the absolute abundance of each unique TCRbeta CDR3 rearrangement, sequence reads were collapsed and filtered. For each sample, productive Simpson clonality was calculated by taking the square root of Simpson's diversity index across productive rearrangements. The table was pulled from immuneACCESS by TCRdb, which kept in-frame rearrangements only. Such tables lose some clones; where checked, under half of the loss comes from unresolved V genes, and the rest has no known cause. V and J calls and clone size are given by that table; D and trimming were obtained from the DNA. The sample contains 35,000 or so clones, over 75% of them found a single time. The ten most abundant clones make up about 42% of the sample.

The CDR3 holds 15 amino acids from the cysteine to the phenylalanine. Only the CDR3 region is kept as DNA, spanning 45 bases read in frame from base 1. Germline trimming amounts to 3 bases on V and 7 bases on J, with 9 as the count of junction bases outside the gene matches. CDR1 and CDR2, looked up from the germline V gene (reference sequence), are SGHAT and FQDESV. The source of this sequence is a human donor in a cohort sampled during active or convalescent COVID-19. The donor label of this sample is uncertain. The chain joins TRBV11-1 to TRBJ2-1, with 7 bases matching TRBD2. Sequencing was done on a sample of peripheral blood. The CDR3 protein: CASSLGSGKGNEQFF. The DNA sequence follows: TGTGCCAGCAGCTTGGGGAGCGGGAAAGGAAATGAGCAGTTCTTC.